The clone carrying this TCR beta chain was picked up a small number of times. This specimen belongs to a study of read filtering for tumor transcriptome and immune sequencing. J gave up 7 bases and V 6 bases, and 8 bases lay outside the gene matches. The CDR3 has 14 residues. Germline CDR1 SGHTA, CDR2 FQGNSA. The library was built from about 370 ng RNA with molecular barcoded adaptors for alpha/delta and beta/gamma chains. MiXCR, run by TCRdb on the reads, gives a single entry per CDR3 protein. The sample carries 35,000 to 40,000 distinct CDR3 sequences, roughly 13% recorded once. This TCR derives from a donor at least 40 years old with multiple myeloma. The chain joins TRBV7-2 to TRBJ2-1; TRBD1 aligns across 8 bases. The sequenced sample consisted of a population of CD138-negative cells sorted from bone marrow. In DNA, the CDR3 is TGTGCCAGCAGGGACGGGACAGGCCATAATGAGCAGTTCTTC. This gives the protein CASRDGTGHNEQFF. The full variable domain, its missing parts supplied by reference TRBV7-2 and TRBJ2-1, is GAGVSQSPSNKVTEKGKDVELRCDPISGHTALYWYRQSLGQGLEFLIYFQGNSAPDKSGLPSDRFSAERTGGSVSTLTIQRTQQEDSAVYLCASRDGTGHNEQFFGPGTRLTVL.